The present T cell receptor (beta chain) was sequenced within a study of T cells after yellow fever vaccination (dated by TCRdb to 2018 to 2020). General notes on the study: The SMART-Seq v4 Ultra Low Input RNA kit was used to prepare libraries from fractions with low cell numbers. Bulk TCR alpha and beta repertoires were sequenced longitudinally to track T-cell clones before and after primary and booster YFV17D yellow fever vaccination. Two healthy male donors, one aged 18 to 29 and one aged 30 to 40 years, were included in the cohort. Blood samples were taken at several timepoints before and after primary and secondary immunization, and bulk PBMC replicates and cell subsets were isolated. Broad study findings and their caveats: FACS-sorted repertoires could contain abundant contaminating clonotypes from the bulk population, so computational filtering was required. A small fraction of clonotypes showed up in both the CD4 and CD8 compartments, probably as a result of convergent recombination. Only two donors were included in the study, so the extent to which the findings can be generalized is limited. The secondary T-cell response was weaker than the primary response but faster, peaking on day 5 instead of day 15. After the booster, most of the clones that had expanded following primary vaccination were detected again (around 97% of CD4 and around 90% of CD8), which suggests that memory was broadly maintained.

This clonotype occurred a few times. No base quality values were provided; no much bigger clone lies one nucleotide off. TCR cDNA was made using 5'RACE template switching, a step that added a universal primer site and unique molecular identifiers. Priming for cDNA synthesis came from both the TCR alpha and TCR beta constant segments. Library amplification involved two PCR steps, and the second step added sample barcodes and sequencing adapters. Libraries were sequenced on Illumina HiSeq 2500 (2x100 bp) or NovaSeq (2x150 bp). As for the original processing: Demultiplexing of reads and collapsing into UMI consensus sequences were performed with MIGEC, and V(D)J alignment was carried out with MiXCR. Vaccine-responding clonotypes were identified with edgeR using replicate PBMC samples, with FDR below 0.01 and a log2 fold change above 5 up to day 15 being required. CD4 or CD8 identity was assigned to each bulk clonotype according to whether the clonotype was present at higher abundance in the sequenced CD4 repertoire or the sequenced CD8 repertoire. Clonotypes enriched at least 10-fold in dextramer-positive versus dextramer-negative fractions were classed as NS4B-specific, and CD4-biased clonotypes were left out. Using fastp at Q25 and MiXCR, TCRdb reprocessed the public reads and kept productive beta chains. Every entry covers one CDR3 protein and lists the most common genes and DNA from its rows. The authors' filters were not applied to this entry. The sample data list 50,000 to 60,000 distinct CDR3 sequences, and about 6.6% of these were observed just once. The ten largest make up approximately 24% of the sample.

The meaning of the sample's treatment or condition label: live attenuated yellow fever vaccine strain. A standard Ficoll-Paque protocol was used to isolate PBMCs from peripheral blood. Epitope-specific CD8 T cells were sorted using a dextramer loaded with the yellow fever NS4B epitope peptide, with anti-CD3 and anti-CD8 staining. TriZol was used to extract RNA from bulk PBMCs, CD4 and CD8 fractions, and dextramer-positive and dextramer-negative fractions. The CDR1 and CDR2 encoded by the germline V gene (reference sequence) are LNHNV and YYDKDF. There are 17 amino acids in the CDR3, from cysteine to phenylalanine inclusive. Kept here is only the CDR3 DNA, which spans 51 bases and is read in frame from base 1. V loses 0 bases of germline sequence and J loses 4 bases, and the interval between the two ends is 16 bases.

This clonotype was sampled from a man between 18 and 29 years old who received the YFV17D yellow fever vaccine. Recombination connected TRBV15 to TRBJ2-1, and possibly TRBD2, on 5 matching bases. The source was CD8+ T cells not binding an NS4B(214-222) dextramer, sorted from PBMCs, collected around 45 days after the first yellow fever vaccination. Reading the label with the study, this specimen's cell subset or site is: NS4B epitope dextramer-negative CD8 T cells. In nucleotide form, the sequence is TGTGCCACCAGCAGAGATATTGGAGGCATGGGGTACAATGAGCAGTTCTTC. Protein translation: CATSRDIGGMGYNEQFF. The CDR3, completed at both ends by the reference TRBV15 and TRBJ2-1 genes, gives the full variable domain DAMVIQNPRYQVTQFGKPVTLSCSQTLNHNVMYWYQQKSSQAPKLLFHYYDKDFNNEADTPDNFQSRRPNTSFCFLDIRSPGLGDTAMYLCATSRDIGGMGYNEQFFGPGTRLTVL.